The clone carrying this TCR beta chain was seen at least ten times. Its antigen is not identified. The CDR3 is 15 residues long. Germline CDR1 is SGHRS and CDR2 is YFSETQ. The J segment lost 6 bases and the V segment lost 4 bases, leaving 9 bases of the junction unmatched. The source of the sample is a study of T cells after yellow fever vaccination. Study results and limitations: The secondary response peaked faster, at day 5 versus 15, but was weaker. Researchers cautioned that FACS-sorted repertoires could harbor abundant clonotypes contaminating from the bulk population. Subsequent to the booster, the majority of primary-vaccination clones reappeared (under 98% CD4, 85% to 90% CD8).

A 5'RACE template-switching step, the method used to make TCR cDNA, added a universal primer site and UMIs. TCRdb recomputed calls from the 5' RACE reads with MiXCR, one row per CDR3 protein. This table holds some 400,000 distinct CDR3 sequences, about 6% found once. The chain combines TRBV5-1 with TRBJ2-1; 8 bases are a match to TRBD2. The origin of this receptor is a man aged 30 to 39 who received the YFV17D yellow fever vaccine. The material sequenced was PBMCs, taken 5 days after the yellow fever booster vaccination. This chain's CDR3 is CASSPEGTSGNEQFF. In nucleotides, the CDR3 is TGCGCCAGCAGCCCGGAAGGGACTAGTGGCAATGAGCAGTTCTTC.